One TCR beta chain is described in this entry. Some clones are missing from TCRdb's copy, which holds only in-frame ones; the method was immunoSEQ multiplex PCR. Of fewer than 120,000 clones in the sample, roughly 89% are singletons; the top ten hold roughly 15%. The sample originates from a study of T cell responses to AZD1222 COVID-19 vaccine. The length of the CDR3 is 14 residues. Germline V lookup: CDR1 SGDLS, CDR2 YYNGEE. After removal of 3 bases from V and 8 bases from J, the junction contained 6 bases not matched to a gene. The sample here was peripheral blood, taken 28 days after the second AZD1222 dose. This receptor was taken from an adult who received the AZD1222 COVID-19 vaccine. The chain links TRBV9 to TRBJ1-4; 8 bases match TRBD1. CDR3: CASSGQGLGEKLFF. The CDR3 DNA sequence: TGTGCCAGCAGCGGACAGGGGTTGGGCGAAAAACTGTTTTTT.